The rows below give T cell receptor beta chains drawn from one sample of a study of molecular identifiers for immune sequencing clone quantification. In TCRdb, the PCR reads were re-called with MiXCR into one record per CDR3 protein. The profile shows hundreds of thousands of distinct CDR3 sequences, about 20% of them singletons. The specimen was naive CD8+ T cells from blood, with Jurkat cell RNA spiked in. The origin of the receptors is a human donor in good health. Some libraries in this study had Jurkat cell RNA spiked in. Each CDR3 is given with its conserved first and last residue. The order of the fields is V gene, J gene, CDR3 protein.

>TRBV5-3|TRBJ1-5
CASSRYRTQYSNQPQHF
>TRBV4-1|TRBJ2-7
CASSQVPGGLDEQYF
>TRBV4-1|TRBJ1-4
CASSTGQLDEKLFF
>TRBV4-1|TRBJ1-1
CASSQAGTGGTEAFF
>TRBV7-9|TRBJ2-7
CASSFPDRPYEQYF
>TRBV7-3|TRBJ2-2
CASSTPDRGRTGELFF
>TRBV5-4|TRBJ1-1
CASSLGTVGMDTEAFF
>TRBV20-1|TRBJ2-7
CSARGPGQGNEQYF
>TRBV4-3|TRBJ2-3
CASSMGLAGSLDTQYF
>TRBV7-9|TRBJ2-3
CASSLVVGGRDTQYF
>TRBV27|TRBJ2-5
CASSLSQGWQEAQYF
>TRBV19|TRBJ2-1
CASSEGQGINEQFF
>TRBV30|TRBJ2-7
CAWDEGQGPSYEQYF
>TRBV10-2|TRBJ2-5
CASSDGTQYF
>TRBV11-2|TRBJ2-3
CASSRASTDTQYF
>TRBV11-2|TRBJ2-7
CASSLAGFRLTDEQYF